Sequencing of this T cell receptor beta chain was carried out in a study of beta chain features in type 1 diabetes. Background on the study: Across all samples, some 98 million sorted cells were examined.

Findings and caveats of the study: Naive, central memory and regulatory TCRB repertoires appeared more similar among patients than healthy donors. People with Type 1 diabetes carried modestly yet significantly shorter TCRB CDR3s in all four CD4+ subsets.

The study reverse transcribed the entire isolated RNA, so it sequenced expressed TCRB transcripts. Measured with immunoSEQ multiplex PCR; TCRdb has only the in-frame clones, and not every one. Of roughly 150,000 clones in the sample, over 8.5% are singletons; the top ten hold about 2%. Cell sorting via CD45RO/CCR7/CD25/CD127/CD95/CD27 was performed to obtain CD4+ naive, central memory, regulatory and stem cell-like memory cells. Notes on this clone: What it binds is not known.

Trimming left V 4 bases short and J 0 bases short, with 9 bases between. The V gene's germline CDR1 is SQVTM and CDR2 ANQGSEA. The CDR3 length is 13 residues. This TCR was recovered from a man younger than 35 in good health. The V call is TRBV29-1, the J call TRBJ1-1; D is undetermined. Source material: central memory CD4+ T cells from blood. This chain's CDR3 is CSVVIYMNTEAFF. CDR3 sequence (DNA): TGCAGCGTTGTGATCTACATGAACACTGAAGCTTTCTTT.